The rows below give T cell receptor beta chains drawn from one sample of a study of OX40 agonist ivuxolimab in advanced cancers. Here immunoSEQ multiplex PCR was the method, and the copy in TCRdb shows in-frame clones only, minus some. This table holds nearly 50,000 clones, roughly 77% found once. The material was CD4+ or CD8+ T cells sorted from blood, obtained in a trial of the OX40 agonist ivuxolimab. Every receptor here comes from an adult with an advanced solid tumor such as melanoma, head and neck, liver or kidney cancer. The CDR3 runs from the conserved cysteine through the conserved F or W. D genes are given only for firm matches. Some rows have no size entry. The others give once, few or many, or a class for an expanded clone.

clone size,V gene,CDR3 length,J gene,D gene,CDR3 protein,CDR3 DNA
-,TRBV21-1,21,TRBJ2-7,-,CASSKEGRGVTSGIRSYEQYF,TGTGCCAGCAGCAAAGAAGGGAGGGGGGTCACTAGCGGGATAAGATCCTACGAGCAGTACTTC
-,TRBV13,18,TRBJ2-1,-,CASSFLRGIAAENNEQFF,TGTGCCAGCAGCTTTCTCAGAGGAATAGCGGCCGAAAACAATGAGCAGTTCTTC
-,TRBV4-3,15,TRBJ1-1,-,CASSQEEEGYTEAFF,TGCGCCAGCAGCCAAGAAGAGGAGGGGTACACTGAAGCTTTCTTT
-,TRBV10-1,17,TRBJ2-4,TRBD1,CASSELGQPLAKNIQYF,TGCGCCAGCAGTGAGCTGGGACAGCCCCTAGCCAAAAACATTCAGTACTTC
-,TRBV10-2,16,TRBJ1-2,-,CASLPGRGAANYGYTF,TGCGCCAGCCTCCCGGGGCGGGGAGCAGCTAACTATGGCTACACCTTC
-,TRBV7-7,16,TRBJ2-1,TRBD1,CASSPYTGAGWNEQFF,TGTGCCAGCAGCCCCTATACAGGGGCTGGGTGGAATGAGCAGTTCTTC
-,TRBV6-6,15,TRBJ1-5,-,CASRPDRFSNQPQHF,TGTGCCAGCAGACCCGACAGGTTTAGCAATCAGCCCCAGCATTTT
large,TRBV27,15,TRBJ1-4,TRBD1,CASSSPWTGDEKLFF,TGTGCCAGCAGTTCCCCTTGGACAGGGGATGAAAAACTGTTTTTT
-,TRBV5-1,13,TRBJ2-7,-,CASSSLEAGEQYF,TGCGCCAGCAGCTCCCTGGAGGCGGGGGAGCAGTACTTC
few,TRBV12-5,14,TRBJ2-2,-,CASGLVRVTGELFF,TGTGCTAGTGGTTTGGTACGTGTTACCGGGGAGCTGTTTTTT
-,TRBV5-1,14,TRBJ1-2,TRBD1,CASSPGTGRDGYTF,TGCGCCAGCAGCCCCGGGACAGGGAGAGATGGCTACACCTTC
-,TRBV6-5,14,TRBJ1-2,TRBD1,CASSPRDSNRGYTF,TGTGCCAGCAGTCCTCGGGACAGCAACCGTGGCTACACCTTC
-,TRBV7-2,16,TRBJ2-1,-,CASSFRGPHPNNEQFF,TGTGCCAGCAGCTTCCGGGGCCCTCACCCCAACAATGAGCAGTTCTTC
-,TRBV20-1,11,TRBJ1-2,TRBD1,CSASTGGGYTF,TGCAGTGCTTCCACAGGGGGAGGCTACACCTTC
-,TRBV7-6,15,TRBJ2-2,TRBD1,CASSLLTQGAGELFF,TGTGCCAGCAGCTTATTGACCCAGGGGGCCGGGGAGCTGTTTTTT
-,TRBV28,14,TRBJ1-2,-,CASSLSGGFWGYTF,TGTGCCAGCAGTTTAAGCGGGGGCTTCTGGGGCTACACCTTC
-,TRBV28,13,TRBJ1-2,-,CASSPGTAGGYTF,TGTGCCAGCAGTCCCGGGACCGCGGGAGGCTACACCTTC
-,TRBV7-6,17,TRBJ2-3,TRBD2,CASSLVPLAGGTDTQYF,TGTGCCAGCAGCTTAGTCCCACTAGCGGGAGGAACAGATACGCAGTATTTT
-,TRBV2,16,TRBJ2-2,-,CASSEVRGAGTGELFF,TGTGCCAGCAGTGAAGTCCGGGGGGCGGGCACCGGGGAGCTGTTTTTT
once,TRBV9,14,TRBJ1-1,-,CASSVARVNTEAFF,TGTGCCAGCAGCGTAGCTAGGGTGAACACTGAAGCTTTCTTT
-,TRBV6-6,12,TRBJ1-3,-,CASSFPGNTIYF,TGTGCCAGCAGTTTCCCAGGAAACACCATATATTTT
-,TRBV9,16,TRBJ2-1,TRBD2,CASSVQTGLAGGSQFF,TGTGCCAGCAGCGTCCAGACGGGACTAGCGGGAGGGTCGCAGTTCTTC
-,TRBV5-8,13,TRBJ2-4,-,CASSLGGRNIQYF,TGTGCCAGCAGCTTGGGGGGACGTAACATTCAGTACTTC
once,TRBV30,16,TRBJ1-1,TRBD1,CAWSVDVGTENTEAFF,TGTGCCTGGAGCGTCGACGTAGGGACAGAGAACACTGAAGCTTTCTTT
-,TRBV10-3,14,TRBJ2-1,TRBD1,CAISVSQGYNEQFF,TGTGCCATCAGTGTTTCACAGGGGTACAATGAGCAGTTCTTC
-,TRBV11-2,14,TRBJ1-2,TRBD1,CASSLGRGPGGYTF,TGTGCCAGCAGCTTAGGAAGGGGGCCAGGAGGCTACACCTTC
-,TRBV5-4,15,TRBJ1-3,-,CASSADASSGNTIYF,TGTGCCAGCAGCGCGGACGCGTCCTCTGGAAACACCATATATTTT
-,TRBV11-2,11,TRBJ2-7,-,CASIGAYEQYF,TGTGCCAGCATAGGGGCCTACGAGCAGTACTTC
-,TRBV10-1,13,TRBJ2-2,TRBD2,CASRGLESGELFF,TGCGCCAGCAGAGGACTAGAATCCGGGGAGCTGTTTTTT
few,TRBV18,14,TRBJ1-5,-,CASSLWDIDQPQHF,TGTGCCAGCTCACTATGGGACATAGATCAGCCCCAGCATTTT
-,TRBV2,13,TRBJ2-1,-,CASSPGQTNEQFF,TGTGCCAGCTCTCCTGGGCAGACCAATGAGCAGTTCTTC
-,TRBV2,15,TRBJ2-1,TRBD2,CASSEGREIYNEQFF,TGTGCCAGCAGTGAGGGGCGGGAGATTTACAATGAGCAGTTCTTC
-,TRBV29-1,14,TRBJ1-3,-,CSVEAREGGNTIYF,TGCAGCGTTGAAGCGAGGGAAGGTGGAAACACCATATATTTT
-,TRBV6-1,15,TRBJ2-2,TRBD2,CASSSRTSGRRELFF,TGTGCCAGCAGCTCCAGGACTAGCGGACGAAGGGAGCTGTTTTTT
-,TRBV18,18,TRBJ2-5,TRBD2,CASSPYQRTSGTRETQYF,TGTGCCAGCTCACCATACCAGCGGACTAGCGGGACCAGGGAGACCCAGTACTTC
-,TRBV4-1,17,TRBJ2-5,TRBD1,CASSAHLRQGLRETQYF,TGCGCCAGCAGCGCCCATCTACGACAGGGATTGAGGGAGACCCAGTACTTC
-,TRBV7-8,17,TRBJ1-3,-,CASSLEIRQDYGNTIYF,TGTGCCAGCAGCTTAGAAATTAGACAGGACTATGGAAACACCATATATTTT
few,TRBV27,15,TRBJ1-1,-,CASSLSGGFDTEAFF,TGTGCCAGCAGTTTATCAGGAGGGTTTGACACTGAAGCTTTCTTT
-,TRBV2,17,TRBJ2-2,TRBD1,CASSDGRDRWKTGELFF,TGTGCCAGCAGTGACGGACGGGACAGGTGGAAAACCGGGGAGCTGTTTTTT
-,TRBV6-5,13,TRBJ2-2,TRBD2,CASTQRGTGELFF,TGTGCCAGCACCCAGCGGGGAACCGGGGAGCTGTTTTTT
-,TRBV30,12,TRBJ1-4,TRBD1,CAWSTGGEKLFF,TGTGCCTGGAGTACAGGGGGGGAAAAACTGTTTTTT
-,TRBV5-6,14,TRBJ1-4,TRBD1,CASSLDRGREKLFF,TGTGCCAGCAGCCTCGACAGGGGGCGGGAAAAACTGTTTTTT
few,TRBV5-4,15,TRBJ1-1,-,CASSSRGRAATEAFF,TGTGCCAGCAGCTCGAGAGGCAGGGCGGCCACTGAAGCTTTCTTT
once,TRBV19,15,TRBJ2-6,-,CASSIIQSGANVLTF,TGTGCCAGTAGTATAATACAGTCTGGGGCCAACGTCCTGACTTTC
-,TRBV6-1,13,TRBJ2-5,-,CASSVMVRETQYF,TGTGCCAGCAGTGTGATGGTCAGAGAGACCCAGTACTTC
-,TRBV9,16,TRBJ2-2,-,CASSVMRLANTGELFF,TGTGCCAGCAGCGTCATGCGACTAGCGAACACCGGGGAGCTGTTTTTT
-,TRBV5-5,16,TRBJ2-3,TRBD1,CASSSPGQTSGDTQYF,TGTGCCAGCAGCTCCCCGGGACAGACATCGGGGGATACGCAGTATTTT
-,TRBV5-1,15,TRBJ1-3,TRBD1,CASSSPTGGGNTIYF,TGCGCCAGCAGCTCACCGACAGGGGGCGGAAACACCATATATTTT
-,TRBV9,18,TRBJ2-3,TRBD2,CASSEQGTSGRSTDTQYF,TGTGCCAGCAGCGAGCAAGGGACTAGCGGGAGGAGCACAGATACGCAGTATTTT
-,TRBV6-6,13,TRBJ1-3,-,CASSYSEGNTIYF,TGTGCCAGCAGTTACTCGGAAGGAAACACCATATATTTT
-,TRBV6-4,13,TRBJ2-2,-,CASSLNGGGELFF,TGTGCCAGCAGCCTTAACGGGGGCGGGGAGCTGTTTTTT
-,TRBV5-6,16,TRBJ1-2,-,CASSYGLEGLNYGYTF,TGTGCCAGCAGCTATGGTCTAGAGGGACTAAACTATGGCTACACCTTC